This is a list of T cell receptor beta chains from one sample in a study of cytomegalovirus exposure and HLA in healthy donors. Using immunoSEQ multiplex PCR, the repertoire was profiled, and TCRdb retains in-frame clones only, with some absent. Altogether 110,000 to 150,000 clones are present, 65% to 80% being singletons, with the ten largest covering 6% to 8.5%. The sample taken for sequencing was PBMCs. The origin of the receptors is a young man in good health and CMV-seronegative. Both conserved end residues are part of each CDR3. A D gene is named only where the DNA matches it firmly. A row's size may be missing; if present it is once, few, many or a size class.

TRBV9	NA	TRBJ2-1	NA	TGTGCCAGCAGTCCCGTTCGGGAGAATGAGCAGTTCTTC	CASSPVRENEQFF
TRBV11-2	NA	TRBJ2-7	TRBD1	TGTGCCAGCAGCGGAGGACAGGGGATCTACTACGAGCAGTACTTC	CASSGGQGIYYEQYF
TRBV27	NA	TRBJ1-6	TRBD1	TGTGCCAGCAGTTTATCCCGGACAGGGAGTTCACCCCTCCACTTT	CASSLSRTGSSPLHF
TRBV6-5	NA	TRBJ1-3	NA	TGTGCCAGCAGTTACGGTCCCCACTACTCTGGAAACACCATATATTTT	CASSYGPHYSGNTIYF
TRBV19	few	TRBJ1-2	TRBD1	TGTGCCAGTAGCGAGACAGGGTTACATGGCTACACCTTC	CASSETGLHGYTF
TRBV7-9	NA	TRBJ1-2	TRBD1	TGTGCCAGCAGCTTAGGGGGGACAGGGGACACCTTC	CASSLGGTGDTF
TRBV7-9	NA	TRBJ1-5	TRBD1	TGTGCCAGCAGCCCAGGACAGGGCAGCAATCAGCCCCAGCATTTT	CASSPGQGSNQPQHF
TRBV7-3	few	TRBJ2-1	TRBD1	TGTGCCAGCAGCTTATCTAGTACAGGGGGCAATGAGCAGTTCTTC	CASSLSSTGGNEQFF
TRBV7-2	NA	TRBJ2-4	NA	TGTGCCAGCAGTCTCGTTGGGGGGGCCAAAAACAGTCAGTACTTC	CASSLVGGAKNSQYF
TRBV14	NA	TRBJ1-2	NA	TGTGCCAGTTCCCGGGATAAGGCTAATGGCTACACCTTC	CASSRDKANGYTF
TRBV9	NA	TRBJ2-1	TRBD2	TGTGCCAGCAGCGTAGCTAAGCGGGGGGGCCATGAGCAGTTCTTC	CASSVAKRGGHEQFF
TRBV11-2	NA	TRBJ1-5	NA	TGTGCCAGCAGCGGAGGGACCGGCGGTGGCAATCAGCCCCAGCATTTT	CASSGGTGGGNQPQHF
TRBV6-1	few	TRBJ1-5	TRBD1	TGTGCCAGCAGTGAACGGACAGGGTGGTCGGGTCAGCCCCAGCATTTT	CASSERTGWSGQPQHF
TRBV7-9	NA	TRBJ2-3	NA	TGTGCCAGCAGCCCAGCCGGAGGTTACACAGATACGCAGTATTTT	CASSPAGGYTDTQYF
TRBV28	NA	TRBJ2-7	TRBD1	TGTGCCAGCAGTTTTAGGGGGCCCCCCTACGAGCAGTACTTC	CASSFRGPPYEQYF
TRBV4-2	NA	TRBJ1-3	TRBD1	TGTGCCAGCAGATTATCGATCCGGGACAGTTACTCTGGAAACACCATATATTTT	CASRLSIRDSYSGNTIYF
TRBV18	NA	TRBJ2-5	TRBD1	TGTGCCAGCTCACCCCGGACAGGGGGAGAGTTTGGGACCCAGTACTTC	CASSPRTGGEFGTQYF
TRBV30	NA	TRBJ1-2	TRBD1	TGTGCCTGCCAACGTCGGACAGGGGGCGCAAAGGATGGCTACACCTTC	CACQRRTGGAKDGYTF
TRBV28	NA	TRBJ2-6	NA	TGTGCCAGCAGTTTTCCAACAACCGGGGTCTTTGAATCTGGGGCCAACGTCCTGACTTTC	CASSFPTTGVFESGANVLTF
TRBV6-6	NA	TRBJ2-1	TRBD2	TGTGCCAGCAGTGGGGGGGTGGGGAATGAGCAGTTCTTC	CASSGGVGNEQFF
TRBV2	NA	TRBJ1-1	TRBD1	TGTGCCAGCGCGGACAGGGCGAACACTGAAGCTTTCTTT	CASADRANTEAFF
TRBV10-2	NA	TRBJ2-1	TRBD2	TGCGCCAGCAGTGGAGTGACTAGCGGGGCTTACAATGAGCAGTTCTTC	CASSGVTSGAYNEQFF
TRBV6-5	few	TRBJ1-2	TRBD1	TGTGCCAGCAGTCCCAGGACAGGGGCGGACGGCTACACCTTC	CASSPRTGADGYTF
TRBV11-3	NA	TRBJ2-3	TRBD2	TGTGCCAGCAGCTTTCAGACTAGCGAGGATACGCAGTATTTT	CASSFQTSEDTQYF
TRBV7-9	few	TRBJ2-5	NA	TGTGCCAGCAGCTCCGGGGGGCCCTCCGGGGAGACCCAGTACTTC	CASSSGGPSGETQYF
TRBV28	once	TRBJ2-3	TRBD1	TGTGCCAGCAGCGGGACAGCTAGCACAGATACGCAGTATTTT	CASSGTASTDTQYF
TRBV11-3	NA	TRBJ2-7	TRBD2	TGTGCCAGCAGCTTAGAAGGCGGGGGGCCCCACGAGCAGTACTTC	CASSLEGGGPHEQYF
TRBV7-2	NA	TRBJ1-4	TRBD1	TGTGCCAGCAGGGATGACAGGGCCGATGAAAAACTGTTTTTT	CASRDDRADEKLFF
TRBV5-1	once	TRBJ2-5	NA	TGCGCCAGCCGCCTGGGGGGGCCAGTCGCGGAGACCCAGTACTTC	CASRLGGPVAETQYF
TRBV28	NA	TRBJ2-7	NA	TGTGCCAGCAGTTTATGGGGCTTCGAGCAGTACTTC	CASSLWGFEQYF
TRBV30	few	TRBJ1-2	NA	TGTGCCTGGAGTCCGGGGGGCGCGGGTTATGGCTACACCTTC	CAWSPGGAGYGYTF
TRBV11-2	NA	TRBJ2-7	TRBD1	TGTGCCAGCAGCTCCAATCCGGGACAGGGCTCCCACGAGCAGTACTTC	CASSSNPGQGSHEQYF
TRBV7-3	NA	TRBJ2-7	NA	TGTGCCAGCAGTCGGGATACCACCTACGAGCAGTACTTC	CASSRDTTYEQYF
TRBV4-1	NA	TRBJ2-7	NA	TGCGCCAGCAGCCTCGTGCCGCAACAGGGAGACGAGCAGTACTTC	CASSLVPQQGDEQYF
TRBV9	NA	TRBJ1-1	TRBD1	TGTGCCAGCAGCCGACAGGGGGCGAACACTGAAGCTTTCTTT	CASSRQGANTEAFF
TRBV6-1	few	TRBJ2-5	NA	TGTGCCAGCAGGCCCGGGGGGCCCGGGGAGACCCAGTACTTC	CASRPGGPGETQYF
TRBV19	NA	TRBJ2-7	TRBD2	TGTGCCAGTAGTAAGACTAGCGGGAGCATCTCCCGCTACGAGCAGTACTTC	CASSKTSGSISRYEQYF
TRBV6-5	NA	TRBJ1-2	NA	TGTGCCAGCAGCTCGGGGGGGGATGGCTACACCTTC	CASSSGGDGYTF
TRBV19	NA	TRBJ2-7	NA	TGTGCCAGTAGCCCCGGCGGGGCGACCTACGAGCAGTACTTC	CASSPGGATYEQYF